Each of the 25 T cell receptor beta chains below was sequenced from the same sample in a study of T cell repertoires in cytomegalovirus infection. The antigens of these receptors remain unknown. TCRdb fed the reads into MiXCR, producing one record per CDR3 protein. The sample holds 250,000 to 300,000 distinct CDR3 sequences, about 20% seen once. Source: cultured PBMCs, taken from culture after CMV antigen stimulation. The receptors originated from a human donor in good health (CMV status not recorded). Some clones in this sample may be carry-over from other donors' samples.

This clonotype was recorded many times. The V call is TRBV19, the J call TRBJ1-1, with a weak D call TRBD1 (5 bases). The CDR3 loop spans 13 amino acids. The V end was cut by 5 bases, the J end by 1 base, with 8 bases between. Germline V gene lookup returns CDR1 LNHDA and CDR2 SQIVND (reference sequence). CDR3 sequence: CASSGDRNTEAFF. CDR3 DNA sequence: TGTGCCAGTAGTGGTGACAGGAACACTGAAGCTTTCTTT.

DNA of the CDR3: TGCAGTGCTAAAATTGAGGGGGAGACTGAAGCTTTCTTT. As protein: CSAKIEGETEAFF. V is TRBV20-1 and J is TRBJ1-1, with D possibly being TRBD1 (6 bases). The CDR3 runs 13 residues. CDR1 is DFQATT, CDR2 SNEGSKA, per germline (reference sequence). Deletions cut 4 bases from V and 5 bases from J, with 14 bases between.

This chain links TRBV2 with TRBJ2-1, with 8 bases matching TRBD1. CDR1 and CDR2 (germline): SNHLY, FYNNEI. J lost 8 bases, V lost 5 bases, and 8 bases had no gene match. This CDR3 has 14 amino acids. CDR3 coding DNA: TGTGCCAGCAGTAGACAGGGGCTCGGCGATGAGCAGTTCTTC. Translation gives CASSRQGLGDEQFF.

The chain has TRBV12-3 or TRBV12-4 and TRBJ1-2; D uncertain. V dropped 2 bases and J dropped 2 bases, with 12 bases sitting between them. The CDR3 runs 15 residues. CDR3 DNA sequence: TGTGCCAGCAGTTTAAAAAGGGCCTACAACTATGGCTACACCTTC. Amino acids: CASSLKRAYNYGYTF.

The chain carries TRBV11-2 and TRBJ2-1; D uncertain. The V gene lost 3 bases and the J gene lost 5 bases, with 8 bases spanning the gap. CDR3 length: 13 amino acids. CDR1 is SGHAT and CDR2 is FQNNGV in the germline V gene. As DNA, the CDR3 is TGTGCCAGCAGCTTTACACCTAACAATGAGCAGTTCTTC. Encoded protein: CASSFTPNNEQFF.

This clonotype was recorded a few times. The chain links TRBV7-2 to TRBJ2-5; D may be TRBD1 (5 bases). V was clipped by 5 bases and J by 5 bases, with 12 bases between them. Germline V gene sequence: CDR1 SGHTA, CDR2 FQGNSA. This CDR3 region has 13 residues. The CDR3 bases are TGTGCCAGCAGCCCAGGGATGTGGGAGACCCAGTACTTC. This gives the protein CASSPGMWETQYF.

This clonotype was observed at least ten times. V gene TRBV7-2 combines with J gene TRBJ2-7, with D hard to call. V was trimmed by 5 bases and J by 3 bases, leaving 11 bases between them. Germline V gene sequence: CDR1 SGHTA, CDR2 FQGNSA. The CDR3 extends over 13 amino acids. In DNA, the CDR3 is TGTGCCAGCAGCCGATCGGCGAACTACGAGCAGTACTTC. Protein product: CASSRSANYEQYF.

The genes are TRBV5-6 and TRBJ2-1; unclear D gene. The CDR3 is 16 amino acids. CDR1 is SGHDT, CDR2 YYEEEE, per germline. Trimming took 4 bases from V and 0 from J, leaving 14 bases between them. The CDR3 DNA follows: TGTGCCAGCAGCGGTGGCTGGGCAGGCTCCTACAATGAGCAGTTCTTC. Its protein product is CASSGGWAGSYNEQFF.

The CDR3 region is CATSGVGFDNEQFF. As DNA, the CDR3 is TGTGCCACCAGTGGAGTGGGGTTCGACAATGAGCAGTTCTTC. V and J are TRBV24-1 and TRBJ2-1; D is uncertain. The CDR3 extends over 14 amino acids. Per the germline V gene, CDR1 is KGHDR and CDR2 is SFDVKD. The ends were cut back, 5 bases at V and 5 bases at J, with 12 bases in the middle.

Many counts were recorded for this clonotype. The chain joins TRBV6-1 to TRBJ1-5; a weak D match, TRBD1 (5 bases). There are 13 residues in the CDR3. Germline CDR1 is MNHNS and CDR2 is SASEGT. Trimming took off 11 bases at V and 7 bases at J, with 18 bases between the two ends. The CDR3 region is CASNMERGQPQHF. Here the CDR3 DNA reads TGTGCCTCAAACATGGAGAGGGGCCAGCCCCAGCATTTT.

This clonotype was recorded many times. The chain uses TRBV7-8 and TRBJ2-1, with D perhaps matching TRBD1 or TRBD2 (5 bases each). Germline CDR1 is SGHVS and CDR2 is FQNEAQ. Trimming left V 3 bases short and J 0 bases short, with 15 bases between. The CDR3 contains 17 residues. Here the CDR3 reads CASSFPGASSSYNEQFF. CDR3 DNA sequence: TGTGCCAGCAGCTTCCCCGGGGCATCTAGCTCCTACAATGAGCAGTTCTTC.

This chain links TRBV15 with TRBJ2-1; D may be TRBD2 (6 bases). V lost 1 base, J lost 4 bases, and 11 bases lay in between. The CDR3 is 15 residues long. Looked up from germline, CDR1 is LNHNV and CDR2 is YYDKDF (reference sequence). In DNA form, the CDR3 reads TGTGCCACCAGCAGAGGGGGGGACTGGTACAATGAGCAGTTCTTC. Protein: CATSRGGDWYNEQFF.

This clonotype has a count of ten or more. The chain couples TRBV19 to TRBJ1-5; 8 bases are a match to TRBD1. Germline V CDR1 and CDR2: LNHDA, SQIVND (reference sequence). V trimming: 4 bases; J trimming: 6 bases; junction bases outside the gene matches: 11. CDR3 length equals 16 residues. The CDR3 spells CASSTSGGWDLQPQHF. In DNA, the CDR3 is TGTGCCAGTAGTACATCAGGGGGCTGGGATCTTCAGCCCCAGCATTTT.

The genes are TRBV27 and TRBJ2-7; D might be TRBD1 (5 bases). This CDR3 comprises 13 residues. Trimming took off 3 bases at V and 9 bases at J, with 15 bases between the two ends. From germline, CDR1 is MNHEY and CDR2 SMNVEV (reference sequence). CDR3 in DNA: TGTGCCAGCAGTTTTGGAAAGGGGTTGGGGCAGTACTTC. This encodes CASSFGKGLGQYF.

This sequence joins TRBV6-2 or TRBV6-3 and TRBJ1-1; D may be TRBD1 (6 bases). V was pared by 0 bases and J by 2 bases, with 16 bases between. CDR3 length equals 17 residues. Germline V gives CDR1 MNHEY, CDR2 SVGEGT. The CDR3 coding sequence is TGTGCCAGCAGTTACTCCATCACAGGGCCCCTAAACACTGAAGCTTTCTTT. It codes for CASSYSITGPLNTEAFF.

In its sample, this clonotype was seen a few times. CDR3 residues: CASTPRTGLGTEAFF. The CDR3 DNA follows: TGTGCCAGTACCCCGAGGACAGGGTTAGGCACTGAAGCTTTCTTT. The chain combines TRBV19 with TRBJ1-1, with TRBD1 matching 8 bases. Germline values: CDR1 LNHDA, CDR2 SQIVND (reference sequence). With V trimmed by 7 bases and J by 4 bases, 11 bases remained unmatched. This CDR3 contains 15 residues.

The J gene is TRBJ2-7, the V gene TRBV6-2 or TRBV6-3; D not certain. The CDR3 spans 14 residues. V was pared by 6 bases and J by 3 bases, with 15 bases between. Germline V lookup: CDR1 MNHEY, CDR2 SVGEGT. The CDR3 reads CASSEFSQNYEQYV. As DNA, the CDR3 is TGTGCCAGCAGCGAATTTTCCCAGAACTACGAGCAGTACGTC.

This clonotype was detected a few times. The CDR3 bases are TGTGCCAGCAGCGTAACCGGGATGAACACCGGGGAGCTGTTTTTT. Its protein is CASSVTGMNTGELFF. This chain connects TRBV9 to TRBJ2-2, with D possibly matching TRBD2 (5 bases). Trimming pared 1 base from V and 1 base from J, leaving 8 bases between. This CDR3 comprises 15 residues. Germline-derived CDR1 and CDR2 are SGDLS and YYNGEE.

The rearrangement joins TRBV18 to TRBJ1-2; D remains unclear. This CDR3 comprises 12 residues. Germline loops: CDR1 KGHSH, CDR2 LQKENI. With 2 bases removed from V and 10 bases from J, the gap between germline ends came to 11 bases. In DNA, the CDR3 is TGTGCCAGCTCACCAAGTGGAGTGGACTACACCTTC. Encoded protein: CASSPSGVDYTF.

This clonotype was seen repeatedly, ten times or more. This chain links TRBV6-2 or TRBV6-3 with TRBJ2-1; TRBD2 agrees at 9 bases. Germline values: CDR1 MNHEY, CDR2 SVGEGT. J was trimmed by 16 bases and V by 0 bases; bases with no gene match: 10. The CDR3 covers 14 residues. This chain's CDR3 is CASSYSPSLSGSFF. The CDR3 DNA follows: TGTGCCAGCAGTTACTCCCCGTCACTTAGCGGGAGTTTCTTC.

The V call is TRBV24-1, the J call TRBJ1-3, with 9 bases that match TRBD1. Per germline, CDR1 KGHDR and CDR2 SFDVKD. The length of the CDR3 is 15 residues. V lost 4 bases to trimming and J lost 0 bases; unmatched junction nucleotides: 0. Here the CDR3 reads CATSETGGSGNTIYF. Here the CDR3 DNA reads TGTGCCACCAGTGAGACAGGGGGCTCTGGAAACACCATATATTTT.

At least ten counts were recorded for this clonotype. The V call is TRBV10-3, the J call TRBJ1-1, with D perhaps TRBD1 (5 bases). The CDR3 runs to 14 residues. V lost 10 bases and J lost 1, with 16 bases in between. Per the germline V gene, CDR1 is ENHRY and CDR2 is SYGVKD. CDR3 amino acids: CATLPGPTNTEAFF. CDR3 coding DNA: TGTGCCACCTTACCGGGACCGACGAACACTGAAGCTTTCTTT.

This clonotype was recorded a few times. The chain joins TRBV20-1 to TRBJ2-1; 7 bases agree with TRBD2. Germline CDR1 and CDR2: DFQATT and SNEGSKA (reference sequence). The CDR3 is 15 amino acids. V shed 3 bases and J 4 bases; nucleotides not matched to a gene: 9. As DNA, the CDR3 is TGCAGTGCTAGCTTCCGAAAAGCGGGGTACAATGAGCAGTTCTTC. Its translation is CSASFRKAGYNEQFF.

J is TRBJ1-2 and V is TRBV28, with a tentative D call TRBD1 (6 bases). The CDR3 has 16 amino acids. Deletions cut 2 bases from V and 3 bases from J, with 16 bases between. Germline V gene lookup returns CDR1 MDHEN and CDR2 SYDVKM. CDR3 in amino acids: CASSLPPGAQDYGYTF. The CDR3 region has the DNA TGTGCCAGCAGTTTACCCCCGGGGGCCCAAGACTATGGCTACACCTTC.

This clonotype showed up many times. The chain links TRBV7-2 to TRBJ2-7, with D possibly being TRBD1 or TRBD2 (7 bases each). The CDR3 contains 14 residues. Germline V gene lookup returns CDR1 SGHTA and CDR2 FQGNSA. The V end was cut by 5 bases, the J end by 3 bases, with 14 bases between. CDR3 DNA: TGTGCCAGCAGCCCCAGGGGGGGGGGCTACGAGCAGTACTTC. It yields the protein CASSPRGGGYEQYF.